Below, 31 T cell receptor beta chains from the same sample are listed, as sequenced in a study of shared clonotypes between healthy human individuals. TCRdb keeps only in-frame clones here, not all; method: immunoSEQ multiplex PCR. The data show some 2 million clones, roughly 95% seen once. CD45RO negativity and positive selection for CCR7 defined naive CD8 cells, a population that excluded terminally differentiated effector memory CD45RA+ cells. Sequenced material: naive CD8+ T cells sorted from blood. These receptors were taken from a man younger than 35 in good health.

To note about this clone: Its ends do not fully match the called genes, so a read error is possible. The chain employs TRBV9 and TRBJ2-7, with D perhaps matching TRBD1 or TRBD2 (6 bases each). This CDR3 spans 13 amino acids. Germline values: CDR1 SGDLS, CDR2 YYNGEE. The CDR3 nucleotides are TGTGCCAGCGGCGTTGGAGGGGGAGAGGAGCAGTACTTC. This sequence encodes CASGVGGGEEQYF.

The chain recombines TRBV2 with TRBJ1-4; no clear D gene. Germline-derived CDR1 and CDR2 are SNHLY and FYNNEI. Trimming stripped 7 bases from V and 8 bases from J, with 17 bases between. The CDR3 is 14 amino acids. The CDR3, as DNA: TGTGCCAGCAAGGACGTGAACTACGTCGAAAAACTGTTTTTT. Amino acids: CASKDVNYVEKLFF.

On this clone: Other nucleotide sequences in the sample specify the same CDR3. This sequence joins TRBV6-5 and TRBJ2-3; D gene uncertain. Germline V gene lookup returns CDR1 MNHEY and CDR2 SVGAGI. The CDR3 is 14 amino acids. V shed 2 bases and J shed 0 bases, with 6 bases lying between them. The CDR3 spells CASSYGPSTDTQYF. CDR3 bases: TGTGCCAGCAGTTACGGCCCTAGCACAGATACGCAGTATTTT.

V usage is TRBV4-1 and J usage is TRBJ2-1, with 8 bases that match TRBD2. The CDR3 is 18 residues long. The J segment lost 7 bases and the V segment lost 5 bases, leaving 19 bases of the junction unmatched. CDR1 is MGHRA and CDR2 is YSYEKL in the germline V gene. This CDR3 is CASSIVTSGGGERNEQFF. In nucleotides, the CDR3 is TGCGCCAGCAGCATCGTTACTAGCGGCGGCGGGGAGAGAAATGAGCAGTTCTTC.

J is TRBJ2-1 and V is TRBV19; 10 nucleotides agree with TRBD1. The J segment lost 8 bases and the V segment lost 5 bases, leaving 6 bases of the junction unmatched. The length of the CDR3 is 14 residues. The germline V gene encodes CDR1 LNHDA and CDR2 SQIVND (reference sequence). CDR3 sequence (DNA): TGTGCCAGTAGTCCCTCGACAGGGGGCTATGAGCAGTTCTTC. It codes for CASSPSTGGYEQFF.

The rearrangement uses TRBV4-1 and TRBJ2-1; 9 bases are shared with TRBD2. The CDR3 consists of 15 residues. With V trimmed by 6 bases and J by 4 bases, 7 bases remained unmatched. Germline V gene sequence: CDR1 MGHRA, CDR2 YSYEKL. In DNA, the CDR3 is TGCGCCAGCAGGCTCGCGGGAGGGAGTTACAATGAGCAGTTCTTC. It is translated as CASRLAGGSYNEQFF.

The chain has TRBV7-3 and TRBJ2-1; D unclear. Germline V gives CDR1 SGHTA, CDR2 FQGTGA. The CDR3 consists of 13 residues. The V and J ends lost 8 bases and 6 bases respectively, with 14 bases between them. CDR3 bases: TGTGCCAGCTCACCAGACGTGAGCAATGAGCAGTTCTTC. It yields the protein CASSPDVSNEQFF.

This rearrangement joins TRBV4-2 to TRBJ1-1; perhaps TRBD1 as D (5 bases). This CDR3 is built from 14 residues. V was clipped by 4 bases and J by 1 base, with 10 bases between them. Germline loops: CDR1 LGHNA, CDR2 YNFKEQ. CDR3 bases: TGTGCCAGCAGCCCCCGACAGACGAACACTGAAGCTTTCTTT. This translates into CASSPRQTNTEAFF.

The genes are TRBV28 and TRBJ2-3; 12 bases map to TRBD2. Germline V lookup: CDR1 MDHEN, CDR2 SYDVKM. The CDR3 sequence is 16 residues long. V was pared by 5 bases and J by 5 bases, with 8 bases of the junction left unmatched. CDR3 nucleotides: TGTGCCAGCAGTCTAGCGGGGGGGCCGTTGGAAGATACGCAGTATTTT. This sequence encodes CASSLAGGPLEDTQYF. Full variable domain (missing parts from reference TRBV28 and TRBJ2-3): DVKVTQSSRYLVKRTGEKVFLECVQDMDHENMFWYRQDPGLGLRLIYFSYDVKMKEKGDIPEGYSVSREKKERFSLILESASTNQTSMYLCASSLAGGPLEDTQYFGPGTRLTVL.

The genes are TRBV28 and TRBJ2-2; 9 bases are a match to TRBD2. Per the germline V gene, CDR1 is MDHEN and CDR2 is SYDVKM. The CDR3 runs 16 residues. V shed 5 bases, J shed 1 base, and the junction held 5 bases outside the gene matches. The CDR3 sequence: CASSLRTSENTGELFF. The CDR3 DNA reads as TGTGCCAGCAGTCTGAGGACTAGCGAGAACACCGGGGAGCTGTTTTTT.

Here the CDR3 DNA reads TGTGCCTGGACCTCCGCTAGCGGAGACTCCTACGAGCAGTACTTC. Amino acid sequence: CAWTSASGDSYEQYF. The rearrangement joins TRBV30 to TRBJ2-7; 7 positions agree with TRBD2. V was pared by 4 bases and J by 0 bases, with 9 bases of the junction left unmatched. The CDR3 loop spans 15 amino acids. Germline lookup yields CDR1 GTSNPN and CDR2 SVGIG (reference sequence).

The chain employs TRBV5-4 and TRBJ1-3; 7 bases match TRBD1. V shed 2 bases and J 6 bases; nucleotides not matched to a gene: 8. This CDR3 spans 15 amino acids. Germline V lookup: CDR1 SGHNT, CDR2 YYREEE (reference sequence). CDR3 nucleotide sequence: TGTGCCAGCAGCTTTGGCGACAGGGACACAAACACCATATATTTT. Translating gives CASSFGDRDTNTIYF.

This chain connects TRBV7-8 to TRBJ2-1; tentatively, D is TRBD2 (6 bases). V was cut by 4 bases and J by 4 bases, with 14 bases left in between. This CDR3 has 15 residues. Germline V gene sequence: CDR1 SGHVS, CDR2 FQNEAQ. Here the CDR3 DNA reads TGTGCCAGCAGCTCGCCTGTAGCGGAATACAATGAGCAGTTCTTC. Translated: CASSSPVAEYNEQFF. The whole variable domain, filled in from reference TRBV7-8 and TRBJ2-1, reads GAGVSQSPRYKVAKRGQDVALRCDPISGHVSLFWYQQALGQGPEFLTYFQNEAQLDKSGLPSDRFFAERPEGSVSTLKIQRTQQEDSAVYLCASSSPVAEYNEQFFGPGTRLTVL.

The rearrangement links TRBV6-1 to TRBJ1-4; possibly TRBD1 for D (6 bases). The CDR3 loop spans 14 amino acids. V was pared by 6 bases and J by 4 bases, with 12 bases between. The germline V gene encodes CDR1 MNHNS and CDR2 SASEGT. CDR3 sequence: CASRKGGVNEKLFF. The CDR3 region has the DNA TGTGCCAGCAGAAAGGGGGGGGTTAATGAAAAACTGTTTTTT.

This clone was counted once. The chain links TRBV29-1 to TRBJ2-2; D possibly corresponds to TRBD2 (6 bases). Trimming took 0 bases from V and 5 from J, leaving 13 bases between them. The CDR3 sequence is 15 residues long. Germline loops: CDR1 SQVTM, CDR2 ANQGSEA. The CDR3 nucleotides read TGCAGCGTTGAAGAATACGAGAGCGGGACCGGGGAGCTGTTTTTT. Encoded protein: CSVEEYESGTGELFF.

V and J are TRBV7-6 and TRBJ1-1; 8 bases match TRBD1. Trimming at V came to 5 bases and at J to 1 base, leaving 6 bases not matched to a gene. The CDR3 length is 15 residues. CDR1 SGHVS and CDR2 FNYEAQ come from the germline V gene. Here the CDR3 reads CASSPIGTGNTEAFF. The DNA of the CDR3 is TGTGCCAGCAGCCCCATAGGGACAGGGAACACTGAAGCTTTCTTT.

The table lists this clone with a count of one. This sequence joins TRBV6-6 and TRBJ2-2; D unclear. Per germline, CDR1 MNHNY and CDR2 SVGAGI (reference sequence). This CDR3 spans 14 amino acids. The V gene lost 5 bases and the J gene lost 3 bases, with 10 bases spanning the gap. The CDR3 sequence is CASSPGQYTGELFF. CDR3 DNA sequence: TGTGCCAGCAGTCCCGGCCAATACACCGGGGAGCTGTTTTTT.

About this clone: The same CDR3 can be traced to other DNA sequences in this sample. The V call is TRBV5-1, the J call TRBJ2-5, with D possibly called TRBD1 or TRBD2 (5 bases each). V lost 0 bases to trimming and J lost 5 bases, with 11 bases between them. Looked up from germline, CDR1 is SGHRS and CDR2 is YFSETQ. The CDR3 loop spans 14 amino acids. CDR3 region: CASSLVGDGETQYF. CDR3 nucleotide sequence: TGCGCCAGCAGCTTGGTGGGGGATGGGGAGACCCAGTACTTC. The variable domain in full, completed from reference TRBV5-1 and TRBJ2-5, reads KAGVTQTPRYLIKTRGQQVTLSCSPISGHRSVSWYQQTPGQGLQFLFEYFSETQRNKGNFPGRFSGRQFSNSRSEMNVSTLELGDSALYLCASSLVGDGETQYFGPGTRLLVL.

A note on this clone: This CDR3 fails to terminate in the conserved phenylalanine or tryptophan, so it likely reflects a read error. The DNA is left out, because the CDR3 cannot be placed on it with certainty; the CDR3 is given as TCRdb lists it. The chain has TRBV23-1 and TRBJ1-5; the tabulated D call, TRBD1, remains unverified against the DNA. Being an ORF, TRBV23-1 has a function that is uncertain. 11 amino acids form the CDR3, both terminal residues included. This CDR3 reads CASTLGSDREV.

The chain uses TRBV5-6 and TRBJ2-7; 8 bases line up with TRBD1. The V gene end was trimmed by 8 bases and the J gene end by 4 bases; junction bases not matched to a gene: 8. The CDR3 length is 13 residues. CDR1 and CDR2 (germline): SGHDT, YYEEEE. CDR3 residues: CASYDRGAYEQYF. CDR3 DNA sequence: TGTGCCAGTTATGACAGGGGTGCGTACGAGCAGTACTTC.

The chain joins TRBV27 to TRBJ1-2, with D uncertain. Germline V gene sequence: CDR1 MNHEY, CDR2 SMNVEV (reference sequence). This CDR3 is built from 15 residues. The V and J ends lost 2 bases and 8 bases respectively, with 18 bases between them. This CDR3 is CASSLASPLLGGYTF. The CDR3 region has the DNA TGTGCCAGCAGTTTAGCCAGCCCTTTATTAGGGGGCTACACCTTC.

With regard to this clone: This specimen includes other DNA sequences encoding the same CDR3. V and J are TRBV30 and TRBJ1-6; maybe TRBD1 (5 bases). Germline CDR1 is GTSNPN and CDR2 is SVGIG (reference sequence). The ends were cut back, 0 bases at V and 7 bases at J, with 10 bases in the middle. The CDR3 loop spans 14 amino acids. The CDR3 reads CAWSVGGGNSPLHF. CDR3 sequence (DNA): TGTGCCTGGAGTGTTGGGGGAGGGAATTCACCCCTCCACTTT. The full variable domain, with the rest looked up from reference TRBV30 and TRBJ1-6, is SQTIHQWPATLVQPVGSPLSLECTVEGTSNPNLYWYRQAAGRGLQLLFYSVGIGQISSEVPQNLSASRPQDRQFILSSKKLLLSDSGFYLCAWSVGGGNSPLHFGNGTRLTVT.

The chain combines TRBV7-8 with TRBJ1-5; D unresolved. Germline CDR1 is SGHVS and CDR2 is FQNEAQ. This CDR3 has 15 residues. The ends were cut back, 2 bases at V and 4 bases at J, with 12 bases in the middle. CDR3 bases: TGTGCCAGCAGCTTAATGGTGGTGGGGAATCAGCCCCAGCATTTT. Its translation is CASSLMVVGNQPQHF.

This chain joins TRBV19 and TRBJ1-5; TRBD1 might be the D (6 bases). V lost 8 bases, J lost 6 bases, and 11 bases lay in between. This CDR3 is built from 12 residues. CDR1 and CDR2 from the germline V gene are LNHDA and SQIVND (reference sequence). This CDR3 is CASRGHGQPQHF. The CDR3, as DNA: TGTGCCAGTCGGGGGCACGGTCAGCCCCAGCATTTT.

This chain connects TRBV7-9 to TRBJ2-1; 8 bases fit TRBD2. The V segment lost 1 base and the J segment 7 bases; nucleotides outside the gene matches: 6. This CDR3 region has 15 residues. The germline CDR1 and CDR2 sequences are SEHNR and FQNEAQ (reference sequence). CDR3 amino acids: CASSLDGRAGNEQFF. CDR3 nucleotides: TGTGCCAGCAGCTTAGACGGGAGGGCCGGTAATGAGCAGTTCTTC.

About this clone itself: Other DNA sequences from this sample encode an identical CDR3 as well. The chain uses TRBV5-4 and TRBJ1-2, with TRBD1 identical over 8 bases. There are 15 residues in the CDR3. Germline loops: CDR1 SGHNT, CDR2 YYREEE (reference sequence). The V segment lost 0 bases and the J segment 2 bases; nucleotides outside the gene matches: 3. CDR3 in amino acids: CASSLEQGANYGYTF. CDR3 sequence (DNA): TGTGCCAGCAGCTTGGAGCAGGGGGCAAACTATGGCTACACCTTC.

The CDR3 protein is CASSSGLQINTGELFF. The DNA of the CDR3 is TGTGCCAGCAGCTCGGGACTACAAATTAACACCGGGGAGCTGTTTTTT. The V gene is TRBV13, the J gene TRBJ2-2; 7 nucleotides match TRBD2. V was clipped by 4 bases and J by 2 bases; unmatched bases: 7. Germline values: CDR1 PRHDT, CDR2 FYEKMQ (reference sequence). The CDR3 runs 16 residues.

The rearrangement uses TRBV6-5 and TRBJ1-4; D is perhaps TRBD1 (6 bases). The germline V and J ends were trimmed by 0 bases and 8 bases, with 13 bases remaining between them. The CDR3 loop spans 15 amino acids. Germline loops: CDR1 MNHEY, CDR2 SVGAGI. The CDR3 region is CASSYSTGLGEKLFF. CDR3 nucleotide sequence: TGTGCCAGCAGTTACTCTACAGGGTTGGGGGAAAAACTGTTTTTT.

This chain uses TRBV6-6 with TRBJ2-1; no definite D call. This CDR3 contains 14 residues. The germline V gene encodes CDR1 MNHNY and CDR2 SVGAGI (reference sequence). Trimming stripped 8 bases from V and 0 bases from J, with 11 bases between. The CDR3 region has the DNA TGTGCCAGCCAACCCCCGAGCTCCTACAATGAGCAGTTCTTC. Protein product: CASQPPSSYNEQFF.

The chain combines TRBV10-3 with TRBJ2-1, with D possibly TRBD2 on 7 matching bases. The V gene's germline CDR1 is ENHRY and CDR2 SYGVKD. V dropped 8 bases and J dropped 5 bases, with 16 bases sitting between them. This CDR3 region has 14 residues. The CDR3 here is CAISGRGGDNEQFF. DNA of the CDR3: TGTGCCATCTCCGGAAGAGGGGGGGACAATGAGCAGTTCTTC.

V is TRBV7-9 and J is TRBJ2-1; 12 bases are a match to TRBD2. The trim removed 1 base at V and 5 bases at J, leaving 3 bases unmatched. The CDR3 runs 16 residues. The germline gives CDR1 SEHNR, CDR2 FQNEAQ (reference sequence). CDR3: CASSLEGLAGNNEQFF. The DNA for the CDR3 is TGTGCCAGCAGCTTAGAGGGACTAGCGGGCAACAATGAGCAGTTCTTC.